Presented here are 16 T cell receptor beta chains from one specimen sequenced in a study of PD-L1 blockade in urothelial cancer. Method: immunoSEQ multiplex PCR; TCRdb's copy keeps in-frame clones and lacks some. The data contain about 80,000 clones, around 90% of them singletons. Sequenced material: PBMCs, taken around atezolizumab (anti-PD-L1) treatment. The source is a woman aged 70 to 79 with urothelial cancer.

The rearrangement joins TRBV4-2 to TRBJ1-2; TRBD1 might be the D (5 bases). The germline V gene has CDR1 LGHNA and CDR2 YNFKEQ. Between the trimmed V and J ends, which lost 8 bases and 7 bases, there was a span of 14 bases. The CDR3 length is 12 residues. CDR3 coding DNA: TGTGCCAGCGCGGGGGTCTCGGGTGGCTACACCTTC. Translating it yields CASAGVSGGYTF.

The V call is TRBV7-2, the J call TRBJ2-7; D is unclear. Trimming shortened V by 1 base and J by 7 bases, and 17 bases separated the two germline ends. Germline V CDR1 and CDR2: SGHTA, FQGNSA. This CDR3 is built from 15 residues. CDR3 coding DNA: TGTGCCAGCAGCTTAGACTCGGTGAGAGTGTGGGAGCAGTACTTC. It translates to CASSLDSVRVWEQYF. The whole variable domain, remainder taken from reference TRBV7-2 and TRBJ2-7, is GAGVSQSPSNKVTEKGKDVELRCDPISGHTALYWYRQSLGQGLEFLIYFQGNSAPDKSGLPSDRFSAERTGGSVSTLTIQRTQQEDSAVYLCASSLDSVRVWEQYFGPGTRLTVT.

The chain employs TRBV7-3 and TRBJ2-3, with 7 nucleotides matching TRBD1. This CDR3 is 16 amino acids long. Looked up from germline, CDR1 is SGHTA and CDR2 is FQGTGA. The V gene end was trimmed by 3 bases and the J gene end by 2 bases; junction bases not matched to a gene: 8. This CDR3 is CASSFQGGRFTDTQYF. In DNA, the CDR3 is TGTGCCAGCAGCTTTCAAGGGGGCAGGTTCACAGATACGCAGTATTTT.

The chain employs TRBV7-2 and TRBJ2-5; D may be TRBD1 (5 bases). V was clipped by 5 bases and J by 5 bases, with 12 bases between them. This CDR3 is built from 13 residues. In germline, CDR1 is SGHTA, CDR2 FQGNSA. The CDR3 region is CASSLAGAETQYF. In nucleotides, the CDR3 is TGTGCCAGCAGCCTTGCTGGGGCGGAGACCCAGTACTTC.

This clone showed up just once. Other DNA sequences in the sample encode the same CDR3. The chain recombines TRBV9 with TRBJ2-3; D remains unclear. The V and J ends lost 0 bases and 0 bases respectively, with 8 bases between them. The germline gives CDR1 SGDLS, CDR2 YYNGEE. There are 15 residues in the CDR3. The DNA of the CDR3 is TGTGCCAGCAGCGTAGGTATCCTTAGCACAGATACGCAGTATTTT. This encodes CASSVGILSTDTQYF.

J is TRBJ1-2 and V is TRBV7-2; 9 bases are shared with TRBD1. The length of the CDR3 is 15 residues. The J segment lost 4 bases and the V segment lost 5 bases, leaving 8 bases of the junction unmatched. Germline CDR1 is SGHTA and CDR2 is FQGNSA. Here the CDR3 DNA reads TGTGCCAGCAGCCCCGGACAGGGGTCCTCCTATGGCTACACCTTC. It translates to CASSPGQGSSYGYTF.

The gene calls are TRBV6-1 and TRBJ2-7; a weak D match, TRBD1 (6 bases). Trimming removed 7 bases from V and 3 bases from J, with 10 bases in between. In germline, CDR1 is MNHNS, CDR2 SASEGT. The CDR3 contains 12 residues. CDR3 DNA: TGTGCCAGCACCTTACAGGGCTACGAGCAGTACTTC. This codes for CASTLQGYEQYF.

The rearrangement joins TRBV5-1 to TRBJ1-4; no clear D. The CDR3 is 15 residues long. CDR1 SGHRS and CDR2 YFSETQ come from the germline V gene. V dropped 3 bases and J dropped 4 bases, with 13 bases sitting between them. The DNA for the CDR3 is TGCGCCAGCAGCTCCCGGGAAGCCCTTAATGAAAAACTGTTTTTT. Residues: CASSSREALNEKLFF.

The DNA for the CDR3 is TGTGCCAGCAGCCCCCAGGGGGAATGGGGGAATCAGCCCCAGCATTTT. Amino acids: CASSPQGEWGNQPQHF. The chain joins TRBV7-9 to TRBJ1-5; 7 bases are a match to TRBD1. CDR1 is SEHNR, CDR2 FQNEAQ, per germline (reference sequence). With 5 bases clipped from V and 4 bases from J, the junction kept 11 bases outside the gene matches. This CDR3 is built from 16 residues. Supplemented by reference TRBV7-9 and TRBJ1-5, the full variable domain reads DTGVSQNPRHKITKRGQNVTFRCDPISEHNRLYWYRQTLGQGPEFLTYFQNEAQLEKSRLLSDRFSAERPKGSFSTLEIQRTEQGDSAMYLCASSPQGEWGNQPQHFGDGTRLSIL.

This sequence joins TRBV4-1 and TRBJ2-4; 7 bases fit TRBD2. Trimming cost V 2 bases and J 1 base; bases outside gene matches: 8. The CDR3 has 17 residues. Germline CDR1 is MGHRA and CDR2 is YSYEKL. CDR3 sequence reads: CASSQPSVGGAKNIQYF. The CDR3 nucleotides are TGCGCCAGCAGCCAACCTAGCGTGGGGGGGGCCAAAAACATTCAGTACTTC.

The V and J genes are TRBV5-4 and TRBJ2-5, with D possibly being TRBD1 (6 bases). The CDR3 extends over 13 amino acids. V shed 3 bases and J shed 4 bases, with 10 bases lying between them. Per the germline V gene, CDR1 is SGHNT and CDR2 is YYREEE (reference sequence). For the CDR3, the DNA is TGTGCCAGCAGCTCACAGGGTTTAGAGACCCAGTACTTC. It yields the protein CASSSQGLETQYF.

This clone is a singleton in its sample. The chain carries TRBV5-1 and TRBJ2-1; 8 bases agree with TRBD2. The length of the CDR3 is 13 residues. V lost 4 bases to trimming and J lost 8 bases; unmatched junction nucleotides: 5. Looked up from germline, CDR1 is SGHRS and CDR2 is YFSETQ. In DNA form, the CDR3 reads TGCGCCAGCAGCGGCAGCGGGGGTTATGAGCAGTTCTTC. Encoded protein: CASSGSGGYEQFF.

This chain joins TRBV7-9 and TRBJ2-6, with 9 bases fitting TRBD2. From germline, CDR1 is SEHNR and CDR2 FQNEAQ (reference sequence). This CDR3 is built from 19 residues. J was trimmed by 4 bases and V by 0 bases; bases with no gene match: 10. DNA for the CDR3: TGTGCCAGCAGCTTAGCGTTGTTAGCGGGGGTTACAGGGGCCAACGTCCTGACTTTC. Translated, it gives CASSLALLAGVTGANVLTF.

The chain recombines TRBV10-3 with TRBJ2-7; D gene ambiguous. The CDR3 runs 12 residues. V was shortened by 6 bases and J by 6 bases, with 12 bases between the two germline ends. Germline-derived CDR1 and CDR2 are ENHRY and SYGVKD. The CDR3 loop is CAISQAFPEQYF. For the CDR3, the DNA is TGTGCCATCAGCCAGGCCTTTCCCGAGCAGTACTTC.

This chain uses TRBV23-1 with TRBJ1-6; weak D call: TRBD1 (5 bases). TRBV23-1 is an ORF, with its function uncertain. Trimming left V 8 bases short and J 6 bases short, with 11 bases between. The CDR3 is made up of 13 amino acids. The CDR3, as DNA: TGCGCCAGCCAAGACAGCAGTAATTCACCCCTCCACTTT. Its translation is CASQDSSNSPLHF.

This clone was seen once. The chain joins TRBV20-1 to TRBJ2-1, with D uncertain. With 3 bases removed from V and 6 bases from J, the gap between germline ends came to 6 bases. The CDR3 consists of 11 residues. Germline V gene data show CDR1 as DFQATT and CDR2 as SNEGSKA (reference sequence). For the CDR3, the DNA is TGCAGTGCTAGTGGCTTCAATGAGCAGTTCTTC. Translation gives CSASGFNEQFF.